The rows below give T cell receptor beta chains drawn from one sample of a study of CD8+CD57+ T cells in acquired aplastic anemia. TCRdb redid the calling of the reads with MiXCR, one entry per CDR3 protein. This table has hundreds of thousands of distinct CDR3 sequences, approximately 70% appearing once. The sample taken for sequencing was sorted CD4+, CD8+, or CD8+CD57+ T cells (not recorded which) from PBMCs. The receptors come from a human donor in good health, serving as a control. Each CDR3 is given with its conserved first and last residue. D genes are given only for firm matches. Rows give clone size only sometimes, using once, few, many, or a class for an expanded clone.

length: 13; V: TRBV7-3; D: TRBD2; J: TRBJ2-4; size: NA; CDR3: CASSLGSGGEGYF; DNA: TGTGCCAGCAGCTTGGGTAGCGGGGGTGAGGGTTACTTC
length: 13; V: TRBV27; D: TRBD2; J: TRBJ2-5; size: NA; CDR3: CATRTSGVETQYF; DNA: TGTGCCACCCGGACTAGCGGCGTGGAGACCCAGTACTTC
length: 17; V: TRBV7-8; D: TRBD2; J: TRBJ2-3; size: NA; CDR3: CASSFPRGGAGTDTQYF; DNA: TGTGCCAGCAGCTTCCCCCGGGGGGGGGCTGGAACTGATACGCAGTATTTT
length: 14; V: TRBV9; D: NA; J: TRBJ2-5; size: NA; CDR3: CASSAGSVYTFGYF; DNA: NA
length: 11; V: TRBV5-4; D: NA; J: TRBJ2-5; size: NA; CDR3: CASSSGVAQYF; DNA: TGTGCCAGCAGCTCCGGGGTAGCCCAGTACTTC
length: 11; V: TRBV20-1; D: NA; J: TRBJ2-7; size: NA; CDR3: CSAPFGDEQYF; DNA: TGCAGTGCCCCGTTCGGGGACGAGCAGTACTTC
length: 12; V: TRBV11-2; D: NA; J: TRBJ1-2; size: NA; CDR3: CASSWEGGSYTF; DNA: TGTGCCAGCAGCTGGGAGGGGGGAAGCTACACCTTC
length: 16; V: TRBV9; D: NA; J: TRBJ2-7; size: NA; CDR3: CASSDVGVAARGAQYF; DNA: TGTGCCAGCAGCGACGTGGGCGTAGCGGCTCGGGGCGCGCAGTACTTC
length: 15; V: TRBV10-3; D: NA; J: TRBJ2-2; size: NA; CDR3: CAISGGLADTGELFF; DNA: TGCGCCATCAGTGGGGGGCTTGCGGACACCGGGGAGCTGTTTTTT
length: 15; V: TRBV12-3/TRBV12-4; D: TRBD1; J: TRBJ1-2; size: few; CDR3: CASSFRPGTGGGYTF; DNA: TGTGCCAGCAGTTTCCGGCCCGGGACAGGGGGCGGCTACACCTTC
length: 16; V: TRBV7-3; D: NA; J: TRBJ1-5; size: NA; CDR3: CASSLAWVETQYLQHF; DNA: TGTGCCAGCAGCCTTGCCTGGGTGGAGACCCAGTACCTCCAGCATTTT
length: 17; V: TRBV9; D: TRBD1; J: TRBJ1-1; size: NA; CDR3: CASSTRQGGIFTTEAFF; DNA: TGTGCCAGCAGCACGCGACAGGGCGGGATATTTACCACTGAAGCTTTCTTT
length: 14; V: TRBV20-1; D: NA; J: TRBJ1-1; size: NA; CDR3: CSARGHLVVNEAFF; DNA: TGCAGTGCTAGAGGGCATCTTGTTGTCAACGAAGCTTTCTTT
length: 17; V: TRBV2; D: NA; J: TRBJ2-7; size: NA; CDR3: CASSEDAGGTQYFGPCF; DNA: NA
length: 17; V: TRBV9; D: TRBD1; J: TRBJ2-7; size: few; CDR3: CASSLASTGGAGYEQYF; DNA: TGTGCCAGCAGCCTCGCCTCCACAGGGGGCGCCGGGTACGAGCAGTACTTC
length: 15; V: TRBV15; D: NA; J: TRBJ2-3; size: many; CDR3: CATSRTAGRSDTQYF; DNA: TGTGCCACCAGCAGAACCGCCGGGAGATCGGATACGCAGTATTTT
length: 13; V: TRBV12-3/TRBV12-4; D: TRBD1; J: TRBJ1-1; size: NA; CDR3: CASSLQGPGEAFF; DNA: TGTGCCAGCAGCCTACAGGGGCCGGGTGAAGCTTTCTTT